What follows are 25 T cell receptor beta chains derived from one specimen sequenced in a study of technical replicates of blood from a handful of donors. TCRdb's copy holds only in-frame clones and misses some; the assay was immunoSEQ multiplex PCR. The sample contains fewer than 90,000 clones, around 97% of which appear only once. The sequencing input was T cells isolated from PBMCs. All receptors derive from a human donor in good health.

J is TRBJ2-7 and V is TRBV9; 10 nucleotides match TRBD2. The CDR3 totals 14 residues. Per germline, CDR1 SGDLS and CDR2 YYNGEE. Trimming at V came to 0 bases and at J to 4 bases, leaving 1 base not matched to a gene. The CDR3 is CASSVGTSGYEQYF. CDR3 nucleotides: TGTGCCAGCAGCGTAGGGACTAGCGGTTACGAGCAGTACTTC.

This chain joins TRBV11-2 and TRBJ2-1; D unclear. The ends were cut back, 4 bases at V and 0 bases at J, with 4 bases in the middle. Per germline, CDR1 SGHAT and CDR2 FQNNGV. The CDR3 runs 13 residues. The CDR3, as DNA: TGTGCCAGCAGCTCCCTCTCCTACAATGAGCAGTTCTTC. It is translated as CASSSLSYNEQFF.

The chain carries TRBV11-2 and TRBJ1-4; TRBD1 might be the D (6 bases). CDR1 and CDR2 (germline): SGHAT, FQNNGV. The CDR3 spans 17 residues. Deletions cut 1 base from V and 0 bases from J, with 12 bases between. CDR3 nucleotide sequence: TGTGCCAGCAGCTTAGGGACAGCCTTCTCAACTAATGAAAAACTGTTTTTT. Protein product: CASSLGTAFSTNEKLFF.

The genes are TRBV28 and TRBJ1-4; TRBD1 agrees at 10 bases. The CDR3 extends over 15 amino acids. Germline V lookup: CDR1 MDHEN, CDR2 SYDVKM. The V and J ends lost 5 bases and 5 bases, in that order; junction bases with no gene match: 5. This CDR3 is CASSPLGQGNEKLFF. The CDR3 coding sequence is TGTGCCAGCAGTCCCCTGGGACAGGGGAATGAAAAACTGTTTTTT.

Here the CDR3 DNA reads TGTGCCAGCAGTTTATCTGAAGGGGGCAACACTGAAGCTTTCTTT. Residues: CASSLSEGGNTEAFF. The chain carries TRBV27 and TRBJ1-1, with 7 bases that match TRBD1. Per germline, CDR1 MNHEY and CDR2 SMNVEV (reference sequence). With 0 bases clipped from V and 2 bases from J, the junction kept 3 bases outside the gene matches. This CDR3 comprises 15 residues.

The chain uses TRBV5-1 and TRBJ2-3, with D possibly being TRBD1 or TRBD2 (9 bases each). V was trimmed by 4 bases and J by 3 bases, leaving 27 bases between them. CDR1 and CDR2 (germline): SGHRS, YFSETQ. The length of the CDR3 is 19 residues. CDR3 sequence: CASSPGQGGGGALTDTQYF. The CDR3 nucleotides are TGCGCCAGCAGCCCGGGACAGGGAGGCGGGGGGGCCTTAACAGATACGCAGTATTTT.

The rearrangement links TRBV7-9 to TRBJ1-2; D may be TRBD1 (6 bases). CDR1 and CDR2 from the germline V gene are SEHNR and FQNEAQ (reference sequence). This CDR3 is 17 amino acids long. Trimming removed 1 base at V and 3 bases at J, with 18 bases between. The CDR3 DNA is TGTGCCAGCAGCTTAGGAGTTGTGGGTGGGGGCTACTATGGCTACACCTTC. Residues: CASSLGVVGGGYYGYTF.

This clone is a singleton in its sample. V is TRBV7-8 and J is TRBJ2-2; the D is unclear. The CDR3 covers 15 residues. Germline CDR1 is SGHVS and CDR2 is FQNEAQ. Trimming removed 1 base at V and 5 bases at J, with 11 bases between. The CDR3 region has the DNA TGTGCCAGCAGCTTAGGTTCTACTGATACCGGGGAGCTGTTTTTT. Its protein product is CASSLGSTDTGELFF.

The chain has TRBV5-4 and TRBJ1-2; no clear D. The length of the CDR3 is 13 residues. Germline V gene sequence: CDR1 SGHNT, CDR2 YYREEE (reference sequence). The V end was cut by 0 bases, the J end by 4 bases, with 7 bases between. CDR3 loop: CASSLVSGYGYTF. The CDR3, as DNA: TGTGCCAGCAGCTTGGTCTCAGGCTATGGCTACACCTTC.

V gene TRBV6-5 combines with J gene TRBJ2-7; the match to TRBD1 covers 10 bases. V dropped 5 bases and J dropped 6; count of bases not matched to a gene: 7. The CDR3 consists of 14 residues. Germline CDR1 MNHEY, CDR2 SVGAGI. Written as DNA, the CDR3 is TGTGCCAGCAGTACCGGGACAGGGGAGTTCGAGCAGTACTTC. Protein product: CASSTGTGEFEQYF.

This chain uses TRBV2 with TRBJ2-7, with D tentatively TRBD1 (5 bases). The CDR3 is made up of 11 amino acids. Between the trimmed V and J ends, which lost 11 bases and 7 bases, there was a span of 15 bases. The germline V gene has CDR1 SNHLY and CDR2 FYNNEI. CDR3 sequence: CAGKTGPEQYF. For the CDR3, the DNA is TGTGCCGGCAAAACAGGACCAGAGCAGTACTTC.

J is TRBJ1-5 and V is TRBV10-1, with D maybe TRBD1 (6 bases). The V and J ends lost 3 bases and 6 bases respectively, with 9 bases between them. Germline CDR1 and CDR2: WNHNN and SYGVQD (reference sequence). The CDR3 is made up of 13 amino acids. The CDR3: CASSERGSQPQHF. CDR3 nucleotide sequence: TGCGCCAGCAGTGAAAGGGGGAGTCAGCCCCAGCATTTT.

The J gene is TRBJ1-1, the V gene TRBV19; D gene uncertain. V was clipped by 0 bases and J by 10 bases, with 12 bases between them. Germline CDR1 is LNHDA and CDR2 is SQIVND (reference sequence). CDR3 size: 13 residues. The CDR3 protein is CASSIDQRALAFF. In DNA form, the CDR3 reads TGTGCCAGTAGTATAGATCAGAGGGCTTTAGCTTTCTTT. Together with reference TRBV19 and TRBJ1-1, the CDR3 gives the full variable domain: DGGITQSPKYLFRKEGQNVTLSCEQNLNHDAMYWYRQDPGQGLRLIYYSQIVNDFQKGDIAEGYSVSREKKESFPLTVTSAQKNPTAFYLCASSIDQRALAFFGQGTRLTVV.

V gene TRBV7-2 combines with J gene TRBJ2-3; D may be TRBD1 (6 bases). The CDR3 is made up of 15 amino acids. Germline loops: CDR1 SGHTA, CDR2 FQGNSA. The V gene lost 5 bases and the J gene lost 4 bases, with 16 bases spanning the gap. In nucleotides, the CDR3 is TGTGCCAGCAGCCTCGAGGACAGCTGGGCAGATACGCAGTATTTT. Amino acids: CASSLEDSWADTQYF.

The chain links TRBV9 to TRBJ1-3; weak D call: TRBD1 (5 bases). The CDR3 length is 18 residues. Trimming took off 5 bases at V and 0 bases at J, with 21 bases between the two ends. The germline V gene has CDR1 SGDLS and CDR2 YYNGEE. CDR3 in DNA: TGTGCCAGCAGGTCCGAAGAGGGGCGGGGAGACTCTGGAAACACCATATATTTT. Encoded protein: CASRSEEGRGDSGNTIYF.

CDR3 DNA: TGTGCCAGCAGCGGGGGACTAGCGGGAGTCGACGAGCAGTACTTC. This translates into CASSGGLAGVDEQYF. The V call is TRBV7-8, the J call TRBJ2-7; 14 bases map to TRBD2. V shed 5 bases, J shed 5 bases, and the junction held 5 bases outside the gene matches. Germline CDR1 and CDR2: SGHVS and FQNEAQ. CDR3 length: 15 residues.

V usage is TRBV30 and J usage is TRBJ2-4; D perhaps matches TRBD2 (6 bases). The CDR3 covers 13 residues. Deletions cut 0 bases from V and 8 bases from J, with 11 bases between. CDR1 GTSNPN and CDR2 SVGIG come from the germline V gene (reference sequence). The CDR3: CAWSVGGEYIQYF. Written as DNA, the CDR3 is TGTGCCTGGAGTGTAGGAGGGGAGTACATTCAGTACTTC.

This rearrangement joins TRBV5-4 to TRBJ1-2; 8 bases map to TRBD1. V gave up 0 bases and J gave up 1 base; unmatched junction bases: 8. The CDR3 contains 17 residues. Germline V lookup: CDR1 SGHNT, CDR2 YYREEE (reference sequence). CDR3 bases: TGTGCCAGCAGCTTGGGCGGGTCAGGACAGGGTAACTATGGCTACACCTTC. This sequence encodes CASSLGGSGQGNYGYTF.

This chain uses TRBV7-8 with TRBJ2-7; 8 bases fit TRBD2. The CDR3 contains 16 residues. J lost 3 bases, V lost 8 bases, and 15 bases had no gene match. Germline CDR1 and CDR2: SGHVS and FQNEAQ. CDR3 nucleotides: TGTGCCAGCGGGTGGGCGGGGGGACGCGGGGACTACGAGCAGTACTTC. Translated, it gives CASGWAGGRGDYEQYF. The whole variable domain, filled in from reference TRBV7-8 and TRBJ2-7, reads GAGVSQSPRYKVAKRGQDVALRCDPISGHVSLFWYQQALGQGPEFLTYFQNEAQLDKSGLPSDRFFAERPEGSVSTLKIQRTQQEDSAVYLCASGWAGGRGDYEQYFGPGTRLTVT.

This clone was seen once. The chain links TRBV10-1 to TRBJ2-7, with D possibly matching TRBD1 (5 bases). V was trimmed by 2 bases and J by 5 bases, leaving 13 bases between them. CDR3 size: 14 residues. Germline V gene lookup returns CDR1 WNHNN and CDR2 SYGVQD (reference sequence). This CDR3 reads CASSEPGNGNEQYF. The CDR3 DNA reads TGCGCCAGCAGTGAGCCAGGGAATGGGAACGAGCAGTACTTC.

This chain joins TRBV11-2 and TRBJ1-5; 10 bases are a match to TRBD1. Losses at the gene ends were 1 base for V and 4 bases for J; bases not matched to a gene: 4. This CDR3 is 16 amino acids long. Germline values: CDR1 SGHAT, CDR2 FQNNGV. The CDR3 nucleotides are TGTGCCAGCAGCTTAGGCTCGGGACAGGGGAATCAGCCCCAGCATTTT. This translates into CASSLGSGQGNQPQHF.

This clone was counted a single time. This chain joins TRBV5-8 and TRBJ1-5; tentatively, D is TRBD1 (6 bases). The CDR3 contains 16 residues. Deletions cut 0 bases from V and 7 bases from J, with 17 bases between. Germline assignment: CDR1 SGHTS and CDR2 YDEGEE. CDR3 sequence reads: CASSLVMGGGGQPQHF. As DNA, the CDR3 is TGTGCCAGCAGCTTGGTGATGGGGGGGGGCGGGCAGCCCCAGCATTTT.

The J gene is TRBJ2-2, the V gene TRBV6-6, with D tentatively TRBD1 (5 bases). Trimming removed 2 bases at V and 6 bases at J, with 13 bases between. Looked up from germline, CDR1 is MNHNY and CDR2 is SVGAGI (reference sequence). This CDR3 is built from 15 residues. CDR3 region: CASSYATRGPGELFF. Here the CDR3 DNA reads TGTGCCAGCAGTTACGCAACAAGGGGCCCCGGGGAGCTGTTTTTT.

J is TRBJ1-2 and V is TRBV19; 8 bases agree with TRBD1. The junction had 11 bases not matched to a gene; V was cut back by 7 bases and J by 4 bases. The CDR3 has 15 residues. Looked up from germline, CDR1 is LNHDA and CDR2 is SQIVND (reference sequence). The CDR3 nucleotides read TGTGCCAGTAAGGACAGGGAAAGGGGAGGCTATGGCTACACCTTC. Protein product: CASKDRERGGYGYTF.

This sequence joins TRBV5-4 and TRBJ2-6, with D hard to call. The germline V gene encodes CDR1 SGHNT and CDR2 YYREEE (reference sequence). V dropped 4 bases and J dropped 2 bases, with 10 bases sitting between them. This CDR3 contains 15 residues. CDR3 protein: CASSPGLAGANVLTF. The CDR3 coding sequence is TGTGCCAGCAGCCCAGGATTGGCTGGGGCCAACGTCCTGACTTTC.